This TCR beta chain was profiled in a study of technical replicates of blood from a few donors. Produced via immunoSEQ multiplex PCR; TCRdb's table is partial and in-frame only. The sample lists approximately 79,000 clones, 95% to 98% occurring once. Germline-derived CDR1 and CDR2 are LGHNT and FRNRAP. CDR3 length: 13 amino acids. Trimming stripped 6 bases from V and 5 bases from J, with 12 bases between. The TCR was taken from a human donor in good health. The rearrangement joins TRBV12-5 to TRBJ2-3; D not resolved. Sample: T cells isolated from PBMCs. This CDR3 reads CASGFEELDTQYF. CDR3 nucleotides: TGTGCTAGTGGCTTTGAGGAGTTAGATACGCAGTATTTT.